The 26 T cell receptor beta chains in this list originate from one sample, sequenced in a study of blood T cell repertoires in COVID-19. Assay used: immunoSEQ multiplex PCR; TCRdb lists only in-frame clones, some missing. The table shows about 81,000 clones, with roughly four fifths occurring only once. Material for sequencing was peripheral blood. The origin of the receptors is a human donor in a cohort sampled during active COVID-19.

The chain couples TRBV7-6 to TRBJ2-7; 12 bases are a match to TRBD2. After removal of 2 bases from V and 2 bases from J, the junction contained 1 base not matched to a gene. The CDR3 contains 15 residues. Germline CDR1 is SGHVS and CDR2 is FNYEAQ. The CDR3 loop reads CASSLTSGGTYEQYF. The CDR3 bases are TGTGCCAGCAGCTTAACTAGCGGGGGGACCTACGAGCAGTACTTC.

The chain has TRBV6-5 and TRBJ1-4; D uncertain. This CDR3 region has 14 residues. Deletions cut 7 bases from V and 5 bases from J, with 14 bases between. Germline assignment: CDR1 MNHEY and CDR2 SVGAGI. The chain's CDR3 is CASKRGEYNEKLFF. DNA of the CDR3: TGTGCCAGCAAACGAGGAGAATACAATGAAAAACTGTTTTTT.

The genes are TRBV7-9 and TRBJ1-6, with D possibly being TRBD1 (6 bases). V lost 2 bases and J 10 bases, leaving 12 bases between the germline ends. Per the germline V gene, CDR1 is SEHNR and CDR2 is FQNEAQ (reference sequence). The CDR3 length is 14 residues. This CDR3 is CASSLSGGSSPLHF. The CDR3 DNA is TGTGCCAGCAGCTTAAGCGGGGGCTCATCACCCCTCCACTTT.

J is TRBJ1-5 and V is TRBV6-4; D is uncertain. Germline-derived CDR1 and CDR2 are MRHNA and SNTAGT. CDR3 length: 17 amino acids. The V end was cut by 8 bases, the J end by 1 base, with 21 bases between. CDR3 in amino acids: CASGGSLGIQSNQPQHF. The CDR3, as DNA: TGTGCCAGCGGAGGCAGCCTTGGGATTCAAAGCAATCAGCCCCAGCATTTT.

DNA of the CDR3: TGTGCCAGCAGCTTATCCGCGGGAGTTACTCCCTACGAGCAGTACTTC. Protein: CASSLSAGVTPYEQYF. The chain recombines TRBV11-2 with TRBJ2-7; 7 bases are shared with TRBD2. The germline gives CDR1 SGHAT, CDR2 FQNNGV. V gave up 2 bases and J gave up 2 bases; unmatched junction bases: 9. The CDR3 consists of 16 residues.

The genes are TRBV5-5 and TRBJ1-2; 7 bases align to TRBD1. The CDR3 consists of 15 residues. Germline values: CDR1 SGHKS, CDR2 YYEKEE (reference sequence). J was trimmed by 4 bases and V by 3 bases; bases with no gene match: 9. The CDR3 DNA reads as TGTGCCAGCAGCTATTACAGGGGCTCCGGCTATGGCTACACCTTC. This translates into CASSYYRGSGYGYTF.

The rearrangement uses TRBV20-1 and TRBJ1-1, with a tentative D call TRBD1 (5 bases). Trimming pared 4 bases from V and 10 bases from J, leaving 10 bases between. CDR3 length equals 10 residues. CDR1 is DFQATT and CDR2 is SNEGSKA in the germline V gene (reference sequence). CDR3 coding DNA: TGCAGTGCTATGGACACTCGAGCTTTCTTT. Its protein product is CSAMDTRAFF.

The J gene is TRBJ2-5, the V gene TRBV3-1 (or the pseudogene TRBV3-2), with 8 bases fitting TRBD2. CDR3 size: 15 residues. The V gene end was trimmed by 6 bases and the J gene end by 5 bases; junction bases not matched to a gene: 11. Germline CDR1 and CDR2: LGHDT and YNNKEL (reference sequence). The chain's CDR3 is CASRIDGGARETQYF. CDR3 DNA: TGTGCCAGCAGGATTGACGGGGGGGCAAGGGAGACCCAGTACTTC.

DNA for the CDR3: TGTGCCAGCAGCAGTTACAGGGTATCAAACACCATATATTTT. Its protein is CASSSYRVSNTIYF. The rearrangement uses TRBV5-8 and TRBJ1-3; TRBD1 might be the D (6 bases). This CDR3 contains 14 residues. V lost 4 bases, J lost 6 bases, and 14 bases lay in between. CDR1 is SGHTS, CDR2 YDEGEE, per germline.

V and J are TRBV7-2 and TRBJ2-1, with D tentatively TRBD2 (5 bases). CDR1 and CDR2 from the germline V gene are SGHTA and FQGNSA. The V and J ends lost 4 bases and 6 bases respectively, with 13 bases between them. The CDR3 sequence is 14 residues long. CDR3 residues: CASSSPTSINEQFF. The DNA for the CDR3 is TGTGCCAGCAGCTCCCCAACTAGTATCAATGAGCAGTTCTTC. Supplemented by reference TRBV7-2 and TRBJ2-1, the full variable domain reads GAGVSQSPSNKVTEKGKDVELRCDPISGHTALYWYRQSLGQGLEFLIYFQGNSAPDKSGLPSDRFSAERTGGSVSTLTIQRTQQEDSAVYLCASSSPTSINEQFFGPGTRLTVL.

This clone was seen only once. Here the CDR3 reads CASSGGRAFF. The CDR3 DNA reads TGTGCCAGCAGTGGAGGGAGGGCTTTCTTT. This chain uses TRBV2 with TRBJ1-1; D unresolved. The CDR3 loop spans 10 amino acids. The germline gives CDR1 SNHLY, CDR2 FYNNEI. V was cut by 4 bases and J by 11 bases, with 8 bases left in between.

This clone ranks as medium-sized (0.01 to 0.1%). The CDR3 is CASSVDEGRGGTNEKLFF. The CDR3 region has the DNA TGTGCCAGCAGCGTAGATGAGGGCAGGGGCGGAACTAATGAAAAACTGTTTTTT. The V gene is TRBV9, the J gene TRBJ1-4; D possibly corresponds to TRBD1 (6 bases). This CDR3 is built from 18 residues. Germline loops: CDR1 SGDLS, CDR2 YYNGEE. Trimming removed 0 bases from V and 1 base from J, with 16 bases in between.

This clone was counted between two and nine times. The chain links TRBV19 to TRBJ2-2; perhaps TRBD2 as D (5 bases). This CDR3 is built from 16 residues. Deletions cut 5 bases from V and 1 base from J, with 14 bases between. In germline, CDR1 is LNHDA, CDR2 SQIVND (reference sequence). The CDR3 spells CASSLRTGKNTGELFF. The CDR3 region has the DNA TGTGCCAGTAGTTTACGGACGGGGAAGAACACCGGGGAGCTGTTTTTT.

By frequency in the sample, this clone is medium-sized. The V call is TRBV2, the J call TRBJ2-7; 7 bases fit TRBD1. CDR1 and CDR2 (germline): SNHLY, FYNNEI. This CDR3 is 13 amino acids long. V was clipped by 7 bases and J by 3 bases; unmatched bases: 6. This CDR3 reads CASTINRGYEQYF. The CDR3 region has the DNA TGTGCCAGCACCATCAACAGGGGCTACGAGCAGTACTTC. The variable domain in full, with the rest retrieved from reference TRBV2 and TRBJ2-7, is EPEVTQTPSHQVTQMGQEVILRCVPISNHLYFYWYRQILGQKVEFLVSFYNNEISEKSEIFDDQFSVERPDGSNFTLKIRSTKLEDSAMYFCASTINRGYEQYFGPGTRLTVT.

Worth noting for this clone: The same CDR3 is also encoded by other DNA sequences in this sample. This chain links TRBV7-8 with TRBJ1-1; D is perhaps TRBD1 (5 bases). In germline, CDR1 is SGHVS, CDR2 FQNEAQ. This CDR3 has 13 residues. Trimming removed 5 bases from V and 1 base from J, with 8 bases in between. The CDR3 region has the DNA TGTGCCAGCAGCCTCGACAGGAACACTGAAGCTTTCTTT. Translating gives CASSLDRNTEAFF.

As regards this clone: Other DNA sequences in this sample translate to the same CDR3. J is TRBJ1-1 and V is TRBV6-5; 8 positions agree with TRBD1. The trim removed 6 bases at V and 1 base at J, leaving 7 bases unmatched. Germline loops: CDR1 MNHEY, CDR2 SVGAGI. The CDR3 covers 15 residues. As DNA, the CDR3 is TGTGCCAGCAGGCCCCGGACAGGGAAGAACACTGAAGCTTTCTTT. This translates into CASRPRTGKNTEAFF.

The rearrangement links TRBV19 to TRBJ1-5; D is perhaps TRBD1 (5 bases). In germline, CDR1 is LNHDA, CDR2 SQIVND (reference sequence). V lost 0 bases to trimming and J lost 2 bases, with 14 bases between them. This CDR3 comprises 17 residues. CDR3 amino acids: CASSIDYRGRGNQPQHF. The CDR3 region has the DNA TGTGCCAGTAGTATAGATTACCGGGGGAGGGGCAATCAGCCCCAGCATTTT.

V is TRBV9 and J is TRBJ1-2; D remains ambiguous. The CDR3 spans 14 residues. Trimming took off 1 base at V and 5 bases at J, with 12 bases between the two ends. Germline V gene data show CDR1 as SGDLS and CDR2 as YYNGEE. CDR3 protein: CASSVHASGYGYTF. Here the CDR3 DNA reads TGTGCCAGCAGCGTACACGCATCCGGTTATGGCTACACCTTC.

The chain joins TRBV3-1 (or the pseudogene TRBV3-2) to TRBJ2-3, with 8 nucleotides matching TRBD2. Looked up from germline, CDR1 is LGHDT and CDR2 is YNNKEL (reference sequence). The V gene end was trimmed by 3 bases and the J gene end by 1 base; junction bases not matched to a gene: 0. The CDR3 has 14 amino acids. The CDR3, as DNA: TGTGCCAGCAGCCAGCGGGGGGGCACAGATACGCAGTATTTT. It codes for CASSQRGGTDTQYF.

The gene calls are TRBV7-9 and TRBJ2-2; D is unclear. Trimming pared 0 bases from V and 2 bases from J, leaving 7 bases between. There are 15 residues in the CDR3. The germline CDR1 and CDR2 sequences are SEHNR and FQNEAQ (reference sequence). CDR3 sequence (DNA): TGTGCCAGCAGCTTAGCTGAGCTCAACACCGGGGAGCTGTTTTTT. Translation gives CASSLAELNTGELFF.

This clone has a handful of counts. J is TRBJ1-2 and V is TRBV29-1; D gene uncertain. V dropped 0 bases and J dropped 4 bases, with 3 bases sitting between them. The CDR3 runs 11 residues. The germline CDR1 and CDR2 sequences are SQVTM and ANQGSEA. Here the CDR3 DNA reads TGCAGCGTTGAAGATCTCTATGGCTACACCTTC. As protein: CSVEDLYGYTF.

This rearrangement joins TRBV18 to TRBJ2-7; possible D gene TRBD2, 6 bases. The V gene's germline CDR1 is KGHSH and CDR2 LQKENI. This CDR3 spans 13 amino acids. Trimming stripped 3 bases from V and 2 bases from J, with 8 bases between. CDR3 sequence: CASSPGLTYEQYF. CDR3 DNA sequence: TGTGCCAGCTCACCGGGACTCACCTACGAGCAGTACTTC.

This chain joins TRBV10-3 and TRBJ1-2; D may be TRBD1 (5 bases). This CDR3 has 14 amino acids. Germline V gives CDR1 ENHRY, CDR2 SYGVKD. V was clipped by 4 bases and J by 8 bases, with 17 bases between them. The CDR3 DNA sequence: TGTGCCATCAGTGGGGAGGGGCCTATAGGCGGCTACACCTTC. Protein product: CAISGEGPIGGYTF.

The chain couples TRBV19 to TRBJ2-7, with TRBD2 as a possible D gene (6 bases). The CDR3 is 16 residues long. CDR1 and CDR2 (germline): LNHDA, SQIVND (reference sequence). With 1 base removed from V and 6 bases from J, the gap between germline ends came to 19 bases. For the CDR3, the DNA is TGTGCCAGTAGTATAGGAGACAGCCGGGGGAGCGGCGAGCAGTACTTC. Translated, it gives CASSIGDSRGSGEQYF.

The chain carries TRBV7-2 and TRBJ2-1, with 9 bases identical to TRBD2. Germline CDR1 is SGHTA and CDR2 is FQGNSA. The V and J ends lost 2 bases and 7 bases, in that order; junction bases with no gene match: 15. This CDR3 is 18 amino acids long. The DNA for the CDR3 is TGTGCCAGCAGCTTATGGTTCGGGTTGCGGGGGGGCGTGAATGAGCAGTTCTTC. Translating it yields CASSLWFGLRGGVNEQFF.

The V and J genes are TRBV7-9 and TRBJ1-5; D is unresolved. CDR3 length equals 12 residues. The V and J ends lost 6 bases and 10 bases respectively, with 13 bases between them. CDR1 SEHNR and CDR2 FQNEAQ come from the germline V gene (reference sequence). The CDR3 reads CASRIPPGPQHF. As DNA, the CDR3 is TGTGCCAGCAGGATACCCCCAGGCCCCCAGCATTTT.